The 14 T cell receptor beta chains given below trace back to one sample, sequenced in a study of beta chain features in type 1 diabetes. Broader study findings: Patients with Type 1 diabetes showed moderately but significantly shorter TCRB CDR3s in all four CD4+ subsets.

Antigens for these TCRs are unknown. Sequenced material consisted of expressed TCRB transcripts (all of the isolated RNA was reverse transcribed). Clones were sequenced by immunoSEQ multiplex PCR, and TCRdb holds only the in-frame ones, with some missing. In the table there are about 260,000 clones, 24% of which are singletons. Sequencing used naive CD4+ T cells from blood. These TCRs come from a woman in her 30s with type 1 diabetes.

The chain is built from TRBV10-3 and TRBJ2-6; D perhaps matches TRBD2 (5 bases). V lost 10 bases and J lost 2, with 18 bases in between. CDR3 length: 16 residues. Per germline, CDR1 ENHRY and CDR2 SYGVKD. The CDR3 spells CATPSGNGAGANVLTF. CDR3 in DNA: TGTGCCACCCCGAGTGGGAACGGGGCTGGGGCCAACGTCCTGACTTTC.

This chain connects TRBV4-2 to TRBJ1-2, with 7 bases matching TRBD1. Germline assignment: CDR1 LGHNA and CDR2 YNFKEQ. The J segment lost 3 bases and the V segment lost 4 bases, leaving 11 bases of the junction unmatched. There are 16 residues in the CDR3. The DNA for the CDR3 is TGTGCCAGCAGCCGGGCGGCCGGGACAGAGGACTATGGCTACACCTTC. This gives the protein CASSRAAGTEDYGYTF.

The V gene is TRBV28, the J gene TRBJ2-5; 7 bases agree with TRBD1. Germline CDR1 reads MDHEN; CDR2 reads SYDVKM. J gave up 5 bases and V 5 bases, and 5 bases lay outside the gene matches. This CDR3 has 13 residues. CDR3 loop: CASSVTDRETQYF. The CDR3 coding sequence is TGTGCCAGCAGTGTAACGGACAGGGAGACCCAGTACTTC. Full variable domain (remainder filled in from reference TRBV28 and TRBJ2-5): DVKVTQSSRYLVKRTGEKVFLECVQDMDHENMFWYRQDPGLGLRLIYFSYDVKMKEKGDIPEGYSVSREKKERFSLILESASTNQTSMYLCASSVTDRETQYFGPGTRLLVL.

This clone was observed a few times. The chain couples TRBV9 to TRBJ1-2; the D gene is possibly TRBD1 (5 bases). Trimming took off 0 bases at V and 2 bases at J, with 11 bases between the two ends. CDR1 is SGDLS, CDR2 YYNGEE, per germline. This CDR3 is 15 amino acids long. The CDR3 region is CASSVDPGKNYGYTF. In DNA form, the CDR3 reads TGTGCCAGCAGCGTAGACCCAGGGAAAAACTATGGCTACACCTTC.

To note about this clone: Other nucleotide sequences from this sample produce the same CDR3. V gene TRBV6-5 combines with J gene TRBJ2-5; 9 bases are shared with TRBD2. The germline CDR1 and CDR2 sequences are MNHEY and SVGAGI. This CDR3 has 14 amino acids. Trimming cost V 2 bases and J 5 bases; bases outside gene matches: 3. The CDR3 DNA is TGTGCCAGCAGTTACCCTGCGGGAGGGGAGACCCAGTACTTC. Protein product: CASSYPAGGETQYF.

The rearrangement uses TRBV30 and TRBJ1-2, with D tentatively TRBD1 (6 bases). Looked up from germline, CDR1 is GTSNPN and CDR2 is SVGIG (reference sequence). CDR3 size: 11 residues. V lost 4 bases and J 14 bases, leaving 17 bases between the germline ends. CDR3: CAWTSFTRGTF. CDR3 DNA sequence: TGTGCCTGGACCTCTTTCACCAGGGGAACCTTC. The full variable domain, with the rest looked up from reference TRBV30 and TRBJ1-2, is SQTIHQWPATLVQPVGSPLSLECTVEGTSNPNLYWYRQAAGRGLQLLFYSVGIGQISSEVPQNLSASRPQDRQFILSSKKLLLSDSGFYLCAWTSFTRGTFGSGTRLTVV.

The chain carries TRBV18 and TRBJ2-5, with a possible D match to TRBD1 (6 bases). The CDR3 is 13 amino acids. V was cut by 2 bases and J by 3 bases, with 7 bases left in between. Germline lookup yields CDR1 KGHSH and CDR2 LQKENI. CDR3 amino acids: CASSPRQEETQYF. CDR3 in DNA: TGTGCCAGCTCACCAAGACAGGAAGAGACCCAGTACTTC.

This clone was seen a few times. The chain combines TRBV7-9 with TRBJ2-7, with TRBD1 as a possible D gene (6 bases). The CDR3 length is 12 residues. Germline V lookup: CDR1 SEHNR, CDR2 FQNEAQ (reference sequence). V gave up 5 bases and J gave up 4 bases, with 9 bases separating them. CDR3 protein: CASSQQGYEQYF. The CDR3 DNA follows: TGTGCCAGCAGCCAACAGGGATACGAGCAGTACTTC.

This clone was seen only a few times. V and J are TRBV5-6 and TRBJ2-3; no reliable D call. Trimming shortened V by 0 bases and J by 5 bases, and 4 bases separated the two germline ends. The CDR3 runs to 12 residues. Germline CDR1 is SGHDT and CDR2 is YYEEEE. In DNA form, the CDR3 reads TGTGCCAGCAGCTTGGTTCGAGATACGCAGTATTTT. This sequence encodes CASSLVRDTQYF.

This clone was detected a few times. The chain is built from TRBV7-9 and TRBJ1-2; 9 bases agree with TRBD1. The ends lost 5 bases at V and 6 bases at J; junction bases unmatched: 10. CDR1 is SEHNR and CDR2 is FQNEAQ in the germline V gene (reference sequence). The CDR3 has 15 amino acids. The CDR3 here is CASSRDRVKFHGYTF. The CDR3 DNA is TGTGCCAGCAGCCGGGACAGGGTGAAATTCCATGGCTACACCTTC.

The chain is built from TRBV28 and TRBJ2-6, with 8 bases lining up with TRBD2. V lost 8 bases, J lost 9 bases, and 9 bases stayed unmatched. Germline lookup yields CDR1 MDHEN and CDR2 SYDVKM. The CDR3 contains 14 residues. The CDR3 loop reads CASSLRGVGNVLTF. CDR3 nucleotide sequence: TGTGCCAGCTCGCTGCGGGGGGTGGGCAACGTCCTGACTTTC.

This clone was counted between two and nine times. This sequence joins TRBV2 and TRBJ2-7; D is perhaps TRBD1 (5 bases). V shed 2 bases and J shed 1 base, with 6 bases lying between them. CDR3 length equals 13 residues. Germline V gives CDR1 SNHLY, CDR2 FYNNEI. CDR3 nucleotides: TGTGCCAGCAGTGAAAGACAGTCCTACGAGCAGTACTTC. Its translation is CASSERQSYEQYF.

The gene calls are TRBV29-1 and TRBJ1-1; no clear D. This CDR3 spans 14 amino acids. Trimming took 0 bases from V and 0 from J, leaving 8 bases between them. CDR1 and CDR2 (germline): SQVTM, ANQGSEA. The CDR3 DNA sequence: TGCAGCGTTGAAGAAGTGGCAATGAACACTGAAGCTTTCTTT. This sequence encodes CSVEEVAMNTEAFF.

This clone has just one count. The chain joins TRBV14 to TRBJ2-1; perhaps TRBD1 as D (6 bases). The CDR3 loop spans 11 amino acids. Germline lookup yields CDR1 SGHDN and CDR2 FVKESK. V was shortened by 4 bases and J by 11 bases, with 9 bases between the two germline ends. The CDR3 is CASSLGQKQFF. CDR3 nucleotides: TGTGCCAGCAGCCTTGGACAGAAGCAGTTCTTC.